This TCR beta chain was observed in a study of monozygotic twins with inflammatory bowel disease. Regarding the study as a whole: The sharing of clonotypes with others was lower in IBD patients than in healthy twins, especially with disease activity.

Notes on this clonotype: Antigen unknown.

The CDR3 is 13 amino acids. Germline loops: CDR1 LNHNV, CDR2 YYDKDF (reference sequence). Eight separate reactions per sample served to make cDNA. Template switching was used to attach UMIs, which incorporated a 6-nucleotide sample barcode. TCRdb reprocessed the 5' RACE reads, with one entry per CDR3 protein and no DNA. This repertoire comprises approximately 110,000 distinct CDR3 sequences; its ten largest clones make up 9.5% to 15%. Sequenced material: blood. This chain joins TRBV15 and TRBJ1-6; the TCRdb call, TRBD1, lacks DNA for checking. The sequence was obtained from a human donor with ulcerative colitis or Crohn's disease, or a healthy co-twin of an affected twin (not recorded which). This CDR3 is CAASGPRGSPLHF. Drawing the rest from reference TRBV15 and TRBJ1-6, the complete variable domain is DAMVIQNPRYQVTQFGKPVTLSCSQTLNHNVMYWYQQKSSQAPKLLFHYYDKDFNNEADTPDNFQSRRPNTSFCFLDIRSPGLGDTAMYLCAASGPRGSPLHFGNGTRLTVT.